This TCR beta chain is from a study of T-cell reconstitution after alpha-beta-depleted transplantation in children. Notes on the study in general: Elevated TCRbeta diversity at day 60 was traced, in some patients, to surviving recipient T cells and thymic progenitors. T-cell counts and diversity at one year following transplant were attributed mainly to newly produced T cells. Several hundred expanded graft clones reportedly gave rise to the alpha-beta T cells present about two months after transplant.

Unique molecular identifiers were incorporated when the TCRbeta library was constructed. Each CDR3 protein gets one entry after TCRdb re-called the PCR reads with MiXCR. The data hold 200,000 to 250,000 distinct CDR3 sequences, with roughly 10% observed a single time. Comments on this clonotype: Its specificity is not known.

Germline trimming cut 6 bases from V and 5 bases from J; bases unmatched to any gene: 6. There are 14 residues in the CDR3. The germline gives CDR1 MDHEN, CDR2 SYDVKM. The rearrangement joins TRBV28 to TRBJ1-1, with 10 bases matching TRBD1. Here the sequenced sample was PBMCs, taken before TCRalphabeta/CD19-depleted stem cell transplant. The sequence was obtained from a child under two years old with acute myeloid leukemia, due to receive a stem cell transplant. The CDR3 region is CASRAGQGTTEAFF. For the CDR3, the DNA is TGTGCCAGCAGAGCGGGACAGGGGACGACTGAAGCTTTCTTT.